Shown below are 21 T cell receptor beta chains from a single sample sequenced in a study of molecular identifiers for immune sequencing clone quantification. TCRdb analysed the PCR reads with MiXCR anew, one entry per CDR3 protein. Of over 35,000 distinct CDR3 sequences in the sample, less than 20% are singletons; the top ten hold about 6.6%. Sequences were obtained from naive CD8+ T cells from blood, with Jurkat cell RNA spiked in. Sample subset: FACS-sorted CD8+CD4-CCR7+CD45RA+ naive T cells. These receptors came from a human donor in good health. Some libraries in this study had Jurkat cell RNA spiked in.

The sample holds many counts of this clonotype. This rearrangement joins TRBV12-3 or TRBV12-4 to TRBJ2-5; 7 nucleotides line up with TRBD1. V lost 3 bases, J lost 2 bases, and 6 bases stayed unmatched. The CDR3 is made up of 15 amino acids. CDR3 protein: CASSFSGGFQETQYF. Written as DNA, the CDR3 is TGTGCCAGCAGTTTTTCAGGGGGTTTTCAAGAGACCCAGTACTTC.

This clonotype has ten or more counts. As DNA, the CDR3 is TGCGCCAGCAGCCCCCCGGGGTCTAACTATGGCTACACCTTC. It translates to CASSPPGSNYGYTF. The gene calls are TRBV5-1 and TRBJ1-2; unclear D gene. CDR1 is SGHRS, CDR2 YFSETQ, per germline. V was clipped by 4 bases and J by 0 bases, with 10 bases between them. This CDR3 has 14 residues.

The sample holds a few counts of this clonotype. The CDR3 here is CASSPRQGGQYF. CDR3 sequence (DNA): TGTGCCAGCAGCCCCCGACAGGGTGGGCAGTACTTC. This sequence joins TRBV7-9 and TRBJ2-7, with 7 bases lining up with TRBD1. There are 12 residues in the CDR3. The ends lost 5 bases at V and 9 bases at J; junction bases unmatched: 7. Per germline, CDR1 SEHNR and CDR2 FQNEAQ (reference sequence). Full variable domain (rest looked up from reference TRBV7-9 and TRBJ2-7): DTGVSQNPRHKITKRGQNVTFRCDPISEHNRLYWYRQTLGQGPEFLTYFQNEAQLEKSRLLSDRFSAERPKGSFSTLEIQRTEQGDSAMYLCASSPRQGGQYFGPGTRLTVT.

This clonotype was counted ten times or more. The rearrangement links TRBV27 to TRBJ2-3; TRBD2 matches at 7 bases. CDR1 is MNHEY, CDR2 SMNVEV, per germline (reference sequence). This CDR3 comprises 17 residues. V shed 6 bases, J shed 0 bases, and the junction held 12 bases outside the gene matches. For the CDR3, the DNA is TGTGCCAGCAGGCCGGGAATCCTAGCGGCTAGCACAGATACGCAGTATTTT. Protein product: CASRPGILAASTDTQYF.

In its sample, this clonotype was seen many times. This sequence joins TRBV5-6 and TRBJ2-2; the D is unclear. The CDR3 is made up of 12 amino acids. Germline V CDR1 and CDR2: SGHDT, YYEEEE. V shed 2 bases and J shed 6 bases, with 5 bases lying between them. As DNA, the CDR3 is TGTGCCAGCAGCTTCGGGCCCGGGGAGCTGTTTTTT. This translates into CASSFGPGELFF.

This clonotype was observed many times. CDR3 sequence (DNA): TGTGCCAGCAGCCAACAGGGTCCGTCTTACGAGCAGTACTTC. This encodes CASSQQGPSYEQYF. V usage is TRBV7-9 and J usage is TRBJ2-7; tentatively, D is TRBD1 (6 bases). CDR1 is SEHNR, CDR2 FQNEAQ, per germline (reference sequence). The CDR3 has 14 amino acids. With 5 bases removed from V and 4 bases from J, the gap between germline ends came to 15 bases.

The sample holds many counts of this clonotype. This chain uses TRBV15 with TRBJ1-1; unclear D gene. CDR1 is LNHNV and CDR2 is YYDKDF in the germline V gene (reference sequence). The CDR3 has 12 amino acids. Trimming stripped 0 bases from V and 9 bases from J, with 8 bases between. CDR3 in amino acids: CATSRDLGKAFF. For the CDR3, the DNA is TGTGCCACCAGCAGAGATCTTGGGAAAGCTTTCTTT.

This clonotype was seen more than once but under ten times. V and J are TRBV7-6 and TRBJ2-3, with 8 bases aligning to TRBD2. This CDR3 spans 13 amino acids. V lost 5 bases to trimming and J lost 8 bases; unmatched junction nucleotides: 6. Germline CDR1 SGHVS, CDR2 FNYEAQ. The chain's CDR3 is CASSPPAGGTQYF. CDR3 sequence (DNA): TGTGCCAGCAGCCCTCCGGCGGGAGGTACGCAGTATTTT.

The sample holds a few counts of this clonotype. The CDR3 spells CASSDRQGPGNTIYF. In nucleotides, the CDR3 is TGTGCCAGCAGCGACCGACAGGGTCCGGGAAACACCATATATTTT. The rearrangement joins TRBV7-6 to TRBJ1-3; 7 positions agree with TRBD1. Germline values: CDR1 SGHVS, CDR2 FNYEAQ. This CDR3 contains 15 residues. Unmatched junction bases numbered 8, after V lost 5 bases and J lost 4 bases. Looking up the rest from reference TRBV7-6 and TRBJ1-3 gives the full variable domain: GAGVSQSPRYKVTKRGQDVALRCDPISGHVSLYWYRQALGQGPEFLTYFNYEAQQDKSGLPNDRFSAERPEGSISTLTIQRTEQRDSAMYRCASSDRQGPGNTIYFGEGSWLTVV.

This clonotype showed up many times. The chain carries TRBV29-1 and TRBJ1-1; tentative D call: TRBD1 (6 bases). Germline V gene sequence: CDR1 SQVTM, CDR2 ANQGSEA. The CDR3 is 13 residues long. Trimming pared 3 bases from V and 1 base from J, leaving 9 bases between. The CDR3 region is CSVDSRGNTEAFF. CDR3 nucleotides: TGCAGCGTTGACTCCAGGGGGAACACTGAAGCTTTCTTT.

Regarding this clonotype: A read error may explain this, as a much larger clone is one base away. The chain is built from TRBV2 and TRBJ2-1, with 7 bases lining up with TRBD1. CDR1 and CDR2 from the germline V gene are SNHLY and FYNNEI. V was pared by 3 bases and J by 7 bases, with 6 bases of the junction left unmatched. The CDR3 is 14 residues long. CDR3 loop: CASSDWTGKNEQFF. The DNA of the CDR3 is TGTGCCAGCAGTGATTGGACAGGCAAAAATGAGCAGTTCTTC.

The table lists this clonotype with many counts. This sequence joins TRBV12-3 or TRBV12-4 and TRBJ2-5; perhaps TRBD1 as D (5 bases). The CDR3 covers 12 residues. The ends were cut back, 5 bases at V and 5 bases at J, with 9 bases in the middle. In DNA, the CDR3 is TGTGCCAGCAGTCCTTACAGGGAGACCCAGTACTTC. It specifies CASSPYRETQYF.

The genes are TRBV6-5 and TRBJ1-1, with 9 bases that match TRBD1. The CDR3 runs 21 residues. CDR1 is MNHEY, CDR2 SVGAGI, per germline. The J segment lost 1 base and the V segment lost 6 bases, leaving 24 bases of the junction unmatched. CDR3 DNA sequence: TGTGCCAGCAGAATTTCCGGGACAGGGAGCAGCAGGTGGACTTGGAACACTGAAGCTTTCTTT. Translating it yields CASRISGTGSSRWTWNTEAFF.

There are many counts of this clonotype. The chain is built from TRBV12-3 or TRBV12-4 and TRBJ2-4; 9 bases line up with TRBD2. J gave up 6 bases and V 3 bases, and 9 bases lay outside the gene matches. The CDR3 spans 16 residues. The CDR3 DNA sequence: TGTGCCAGCAGTTTGGGAGCGGGAGGCCACGGAAACATTCAGTACTTC. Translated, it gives CASSLGAGGHGNIQYF.

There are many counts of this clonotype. The CDR3, as DNA: TGCAGCCCTGTTGTGTCCACTAGCGGGGACACAGATACGCAGTATTTT. Translation gives CSPVVSTSGDTDTQYF. The chain carries TRBV29-1 and TRBJ2-3; 10 positions agree with TRBD2. The CDR3 length is 16 residues. V lost 8 bases, J lost 2 bases, and 13 bases stayed unmatched. Germline CDR1 and CDR2: SQVTM and ANQGSEA.

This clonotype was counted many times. For the CDR3, the DNA is TGTGCCAGCAGCACCCGACTAGCGCTCCGGGATACGCAGTATTTT. Translated: CASSTRLALRDTQYF. The chain recombines TRBV7-9 with TRBJ2-3; 8 bases align to TRBD2. The CDR3 sequence is 15 residues long. With V trimmed by 5 bases and J by 6 bases, 10 bases remained unmatched. The germline gives CDR1 SEHNR, CDR2 FQNEAQ (reference sequence).

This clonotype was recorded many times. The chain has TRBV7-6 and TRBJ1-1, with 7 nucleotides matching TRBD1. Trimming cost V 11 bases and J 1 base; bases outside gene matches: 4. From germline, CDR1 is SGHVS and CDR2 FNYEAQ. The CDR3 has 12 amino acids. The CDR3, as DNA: TGTGCCTCGGGACAGTGGAACACTGAAGCTTTCTTT. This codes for CASGQWNTEAFF.

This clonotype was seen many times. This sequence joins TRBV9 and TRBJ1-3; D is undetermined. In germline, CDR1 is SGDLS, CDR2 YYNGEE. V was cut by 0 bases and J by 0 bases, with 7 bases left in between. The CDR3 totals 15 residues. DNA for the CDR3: TGTGCCAGCAGCGTAGAAGGGTCCTCTGGAAACACCATATATTTT. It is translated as CASSVEGSSGNTIYF. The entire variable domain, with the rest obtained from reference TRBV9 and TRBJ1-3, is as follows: DSGVTQTPKHLITATGQRVTLRCSPRSGDLSVYWYQQSLDQGLQFLIQYYNGEERAKGNILERFSAQQFPDLHSELNLSSLELGDSALYFCASSVEGSSGNTIYFGEGSWLTVV.

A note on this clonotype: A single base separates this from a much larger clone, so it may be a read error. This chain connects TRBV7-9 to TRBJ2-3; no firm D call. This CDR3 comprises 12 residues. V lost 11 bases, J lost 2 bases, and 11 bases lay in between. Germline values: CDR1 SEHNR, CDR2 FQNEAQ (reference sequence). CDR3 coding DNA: TGTGCCGGCACCTTGTTCACAGATACGCAGTATTTT. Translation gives CAGTLFTDTQYF.

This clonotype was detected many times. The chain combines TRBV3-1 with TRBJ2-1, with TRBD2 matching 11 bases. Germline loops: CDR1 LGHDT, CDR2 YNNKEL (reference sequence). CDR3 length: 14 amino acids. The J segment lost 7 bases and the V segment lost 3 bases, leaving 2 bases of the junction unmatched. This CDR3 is CASSHTSGRNEQFF. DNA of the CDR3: TGTGCCAGCAGCCATACTAGCGGGAGAAATGAGCAGTTCTTC.

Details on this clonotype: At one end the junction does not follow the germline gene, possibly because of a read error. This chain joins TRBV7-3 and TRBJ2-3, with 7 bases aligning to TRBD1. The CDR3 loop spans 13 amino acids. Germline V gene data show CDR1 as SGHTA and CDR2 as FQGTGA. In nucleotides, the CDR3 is TGTGCCGGCAGCTTCGGGACAGCTAATACGCAGTATTTT. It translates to CAGSFGTANTQYF.